This TCR beta chain was found in a study of prognosis after radiotherapy for stage I lung cancer. Across the whole study: Among the enrolled patients, roughly 14 had newly diagnosed primary stage I lung tumors, while five had oligometastatic NSCLC following surgical resection of the primary tumor.

Amplicons of TCR beta CDR3 were generated from genomic DNA by two-round multiplex PCR. First-round PCR used primers specific to each TRBV and TRBJ gene. MiXCR was run by TCRdb on the multiplex PCR reads, yielding one entry per CDR3 protein. The profile shows fewer than 65,000 distinct CDR3 sequences, 30% to 35% of them singletons. The CDR3 is 15 residues long. CDR1 is SGHRS, CDR2 YFSETQ, per germline. Notes on this clonotype: One base away lies a much larger clone, so this may be a sequencing read error.

The specimen comprised PBMCs, sampled before or after stereotactic body radiation therapy (not recorded which). This rearrangement joins TRBV5-1 to TRBJ2-6; possible D gene TRBD2, 5 bases. This clonotype was obtained from a donor aged 50 or older with non-small cell lung cancer. The CDR3 loop is CASRNPSSGDNVLTF. CDR3 nucleotides: TGCGCCAGCAGAAACCCTAGCTCTGGGGACAACGTCCTGACTTTC. Complete variable domain (other parts from reference TRBV5-1 and TRBJ2-6): KAGVTQTPRYLIKTRGQQVTLSCSPISGHRSVSWYQQTPGQGLQFLFEYFSETQRNKGNFPGRFSGRQFSNSRSEMNVSTLELGDSALYLCASRNPSSGDNVLTFGAGSRLTVL.